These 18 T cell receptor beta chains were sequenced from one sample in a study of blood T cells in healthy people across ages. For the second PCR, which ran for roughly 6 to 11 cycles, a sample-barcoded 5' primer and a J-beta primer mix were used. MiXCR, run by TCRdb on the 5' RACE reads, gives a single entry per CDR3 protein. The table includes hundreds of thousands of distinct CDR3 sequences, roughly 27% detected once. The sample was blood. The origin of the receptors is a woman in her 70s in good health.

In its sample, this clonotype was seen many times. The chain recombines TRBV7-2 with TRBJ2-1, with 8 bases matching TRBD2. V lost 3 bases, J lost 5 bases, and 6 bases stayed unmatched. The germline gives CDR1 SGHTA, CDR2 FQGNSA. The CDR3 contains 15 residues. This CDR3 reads CASSFVSGSNNEQFF. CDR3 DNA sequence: TGTGCCAGCAGCTTTGTCAGCGGGAGTAACAATGAGCAGTTCTTC.

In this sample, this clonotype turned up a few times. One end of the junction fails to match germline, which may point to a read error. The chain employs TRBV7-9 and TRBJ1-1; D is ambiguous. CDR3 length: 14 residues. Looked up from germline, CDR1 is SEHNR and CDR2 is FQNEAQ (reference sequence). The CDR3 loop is CASSATGEYTEAFF. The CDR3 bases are TGCGCCAGCAGCGCTACCGGCGAATACACTGAAGCTTTCTTT.

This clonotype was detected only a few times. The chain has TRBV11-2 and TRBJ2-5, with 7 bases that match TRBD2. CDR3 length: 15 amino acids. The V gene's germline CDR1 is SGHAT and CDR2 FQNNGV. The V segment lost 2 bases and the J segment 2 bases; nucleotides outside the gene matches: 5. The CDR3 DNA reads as TGTGCCAGCAGCTTAAGAGGGAGGGCTCAAGAGACCCAGTACTTC. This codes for CASSLRGRAQETQYF.

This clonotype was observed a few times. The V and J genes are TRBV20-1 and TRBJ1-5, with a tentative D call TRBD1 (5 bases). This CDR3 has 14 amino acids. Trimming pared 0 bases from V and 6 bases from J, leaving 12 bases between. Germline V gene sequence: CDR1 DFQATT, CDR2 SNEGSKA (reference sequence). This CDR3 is CSARESGTVQPQHF. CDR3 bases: TGCAGTGCTAGAGAATCAGGGACTGTTCAGCCCCAGCATTTT.

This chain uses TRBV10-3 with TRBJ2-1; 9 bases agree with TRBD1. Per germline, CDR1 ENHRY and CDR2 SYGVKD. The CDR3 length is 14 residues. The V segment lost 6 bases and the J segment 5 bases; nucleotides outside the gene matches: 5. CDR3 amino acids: CAIRGQGRDNEQFF. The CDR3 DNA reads TGTGCCATCAGGGGACAGGGTCGGGACAATGAGCAGTTCTTC.

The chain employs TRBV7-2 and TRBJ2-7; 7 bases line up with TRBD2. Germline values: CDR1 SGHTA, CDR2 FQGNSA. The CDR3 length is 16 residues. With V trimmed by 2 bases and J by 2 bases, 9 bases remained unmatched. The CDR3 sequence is CASSLRRGGGTYEQYF. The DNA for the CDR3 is TGTGCCAGCAGCTTAAGGCGCGGCGGGGGTACCTACGAGCAGTACTTC.

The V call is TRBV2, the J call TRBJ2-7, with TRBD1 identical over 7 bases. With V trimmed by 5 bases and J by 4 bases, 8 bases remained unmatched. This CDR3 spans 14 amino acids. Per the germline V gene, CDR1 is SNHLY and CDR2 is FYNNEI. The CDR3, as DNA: TGTGCCAGCAGTCTCCGGACAGGAGAATACGAGCAGTACTTC. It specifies CASSLRTGEYEQYF.

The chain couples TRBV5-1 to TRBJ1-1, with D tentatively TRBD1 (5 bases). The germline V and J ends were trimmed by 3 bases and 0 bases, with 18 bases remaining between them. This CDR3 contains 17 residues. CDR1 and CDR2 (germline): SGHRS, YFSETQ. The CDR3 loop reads CASSSSPGTELNTEAFF. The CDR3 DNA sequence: TGCGCCAGCAGCTCGTCCCCCGGGACTGAGTTGAACACTGAAGCTTTCTTT.

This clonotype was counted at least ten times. The chain's CDR3 is CASSEQGPGFGELFF. The DNA of the CDR3 is TGCGCCAGCAGCGAGCAGGGCCCCGGGTTCGGGGAGCTGTTTTTT. The V gene is TRBV5-1, the J gene TRBJ2-2, with D possibly being TRBD1 (5 bases). The CDR3 length is 15 residues. Trimming took 4 bases from V and 7 from J, leaving 17 bases between them. CDR1 SGHRS and CDR2 YFSETQ come from the germline V gene.

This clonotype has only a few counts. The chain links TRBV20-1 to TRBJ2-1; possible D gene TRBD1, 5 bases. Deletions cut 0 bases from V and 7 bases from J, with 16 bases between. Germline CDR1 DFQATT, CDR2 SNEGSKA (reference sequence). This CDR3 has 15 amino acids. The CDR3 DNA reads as TGCAGTGCTAGAGATCCAGGGCCGTACCTTAATGAGCAGTTCTTC. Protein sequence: CSARDPGPYLNEQFF.

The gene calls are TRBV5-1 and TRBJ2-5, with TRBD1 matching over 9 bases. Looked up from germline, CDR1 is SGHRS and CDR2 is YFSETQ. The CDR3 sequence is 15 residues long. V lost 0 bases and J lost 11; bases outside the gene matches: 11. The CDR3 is CASSLESGQGGEQYF. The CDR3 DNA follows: TGCGCCAGCAGCTTGGAGTCGGGACAGGGAGGTGAGCAGTACTTC.

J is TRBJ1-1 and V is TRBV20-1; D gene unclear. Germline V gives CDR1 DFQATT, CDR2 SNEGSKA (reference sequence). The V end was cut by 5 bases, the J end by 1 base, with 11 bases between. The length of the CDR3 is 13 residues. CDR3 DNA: TGCAGTGCTGGGGTCGGAGGGAACACTGAAGCTTTCTTT. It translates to CSAGVGGNTEAFF.

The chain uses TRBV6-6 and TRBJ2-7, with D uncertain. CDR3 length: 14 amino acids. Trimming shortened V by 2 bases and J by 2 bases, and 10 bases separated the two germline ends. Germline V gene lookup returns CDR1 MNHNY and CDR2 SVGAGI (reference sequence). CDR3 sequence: CASSYGQATYEQYF. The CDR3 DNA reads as TGTGCCAGCAGTTACGGGCAGGCCACCTACGAGCAGTACTTC.

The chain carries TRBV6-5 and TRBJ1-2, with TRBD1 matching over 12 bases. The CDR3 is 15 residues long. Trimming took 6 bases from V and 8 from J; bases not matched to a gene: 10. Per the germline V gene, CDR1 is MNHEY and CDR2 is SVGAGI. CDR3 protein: CASRSPGTGGRGYTF. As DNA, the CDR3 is TGTGCCAGCAGATCCCCCGGGACAGGGGGCCGGGGCTACACCTTC.

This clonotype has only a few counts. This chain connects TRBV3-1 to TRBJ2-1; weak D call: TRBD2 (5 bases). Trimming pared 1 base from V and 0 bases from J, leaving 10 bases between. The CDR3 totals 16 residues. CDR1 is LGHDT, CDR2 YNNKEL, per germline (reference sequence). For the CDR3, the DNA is TGTGCCAGCAGCCAAGTATCCACTAGCTCCTACAATGAGCAGTTCTTC. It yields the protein CASSQVSTSSYNEQFF.

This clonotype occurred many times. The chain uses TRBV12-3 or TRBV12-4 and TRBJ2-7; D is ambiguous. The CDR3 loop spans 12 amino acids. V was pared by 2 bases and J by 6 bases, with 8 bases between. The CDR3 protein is CASSLSSSEQYF. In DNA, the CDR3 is TGTGCCAGCAGTTTAAGCAGTTCCGAGCAGTACTTC.

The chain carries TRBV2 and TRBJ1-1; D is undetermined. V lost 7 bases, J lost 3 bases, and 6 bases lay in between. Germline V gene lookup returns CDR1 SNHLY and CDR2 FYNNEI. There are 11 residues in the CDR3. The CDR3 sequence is CASKADTEAFF. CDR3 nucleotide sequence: TGTGCCAGCAAGGCGGACACTGAAGCTTTCTTT.

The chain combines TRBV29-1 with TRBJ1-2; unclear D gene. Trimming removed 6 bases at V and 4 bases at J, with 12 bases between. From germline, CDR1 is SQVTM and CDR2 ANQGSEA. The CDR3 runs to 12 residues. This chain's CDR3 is CSVGGRTYGYTF. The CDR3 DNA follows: TGCAGCGTCGGAGGTAGGACCTATGGCTACACCTTC.